The entry below gives a single T cell receptor (beta chain) sequence along with its context. The sample is drawn from a study of blood T cell repertoires in COVID-19. Study-wide context: From the United States, Italy and Spain came samples of acute and convalescent COVID-19. T cells, B-cell-depleted T cells, or PBMCs provided the cDNA or gDNA that served as material.

Data came from immunoSEQ multiplex PCR; TCRdb stores just in-frame clones and leaves some out. Among some 400,000 clones listed, around 87% were seen once. The CDR3 is 14 amino acids. V gave up 5 bases and J gave up 9 bases; unmatched junction bases: 9. Germline CDR1 reads SNHLY; CDR2 reads FYNNEI. This TCR came from a woman between 55 and 75 years old with COVID-19, enrolled during active disease. The chain carries TRBV2 and TRBJ1-5, with 8 bases lining up with TRBD1. The sequenced sample consisted of peripheral blood. CDR3 loop: CASSPDRGWWPQHF. The CDR3 nucleotides read TGTGCCAGCAGTCCCGACAGGGGCTGGTGGCCCCAGCATTTT. The variable domain in full, completed from reference TRBV2 and TRBJ1-5, reads EPEVTQTPSHQVTQMGQEVILRCVPISNHLYFYWYRQILGQKVEFLVSFYNNEISEKSEIFDDQFSVERPDGSNFTLKIRSTKLEDSAMYFCASSPDRGWWPQHFGDGTRLSIL.